This is a list of T cell receptor beta chains from one sample in a study of blood T cell repertoires in COVID-19. Assay: immunoSEQ multiplex PCR; the TCRdb copy retains only in-frame clones and omits some. The sample lists 130,000 to 150,000 clones, about 85% seen once, with around 5% in the top ten. The material sequenced was peripheral blood. All receptors come from a woman in her 70s with COVID-19, enrolled during active disease. CDR3s include the opening cysteine and the closing phenylalanine or tryptophan. D genes are given only for firm matches. Size values are once, few and many counts, or a class for expanded clones, and some rows have none.

V	size	J	D	CDR3	DNA
TRBV19	-	TRBJ1-4	-	CASSRSPSLTNEKLFF	TGTGCCAGTAGTAGAAGCCCGTCGCTTACTAATGAAAAACTGTTTTTT
TRBV3-1/TRBV3-2	once	TRBJ1-5	-	CASSQAEAGAQHF	TGTGCCAGCAGCCAAGCGGAGGCTGGGGCCCAGCATTTT
TRBV27	-	TRBJ1-2	TRBD1	CASSSRGRGAYGYTF	TGTGCCAGCAGTTCCAGGGGGCGCGGCGCCTATGGCTACACCTTC
TRBV9	-	TRBJ2-3	-	CASSPREGGPTDTQYF	TGTGCCAGCAGCCCCAGGGAGGGGGGGCCCACAGATACGCAGTATTTT
TRBV6-2/TRBV6-3	-	TRBJ2-1	TRBD1	CASSYGQGVDEQFF	TGTGCCAGCAGTTATGGACAGGGGGTCGATGAGCAGTTCTTC
TRBV29-1	-	TRBJ2-5	TRBD1	CSVENGGQVDQETQYF	TGCAGCGTTGAAAACGGCGGACAGGTTGATCAAGAGACCCAGTACTTC
TRBV27	-	TRBJ2-7	TRBD1	CASSPTGLNSYEQYF	TGTGCCAGCAGTCCGACAGGGCTGAATTCCTACGAGCAGTACTTC
TRBV6-5	-	TRBJ1-2	TRBD1	CASTQLQGVGGYTF	TGTGCCAGCACTCAACTCCAGGGGGTCGGTGGCTACACCTTC
TRBV27	-	TRBJ1-6	TRBD1	CASSATFTRTGSSYNSPLHF	TGTGCCAGCAGCGCTACCTTCACCAGGACAGGGAGCTCCTATAATTCACCCCTCCACTTT
TRBV7-9	few	TRBJ2-1	TRBD1	CASSLRGQGAFHEQFF	TGTGCCAGCAGCTTGCGAGGACAGGGGGCCTTCCATGAGCAGTTCTTC
TRBV3-1/TRBV3-2	-	TRBJ1-3	TRBD1	CASSPSGTGILGNTIYF	TGTGCCAGCAGCCCCTCCGGGACAGGAATTTTGGGAAACACCATATATTTT
TRBV6-5	-	TRBJ1-6	-	CASSLTGPMNSPLHF	TGTGCCAGCAGCTTAACAGGTCCTATGAATTCACCCCTCCACTTT
TRBV7-2	few	TRBJ2-7	-	CASSSKPPYEQYF	TGTGCCAGCAGCTCCAAGCCCCCCTACGAGCAGTACTTC
TRBV12-3/TRBV12-4	-	TRBJ2-1	TRBD2	CASTPSGGREQFF	TGTGCCAGCACGCCTAGCGGGGGGCGTGAGCAGTTCTTC
TRBV7-8	-	TRBJ1-2	-	CASSLVTANYGYTF	TGTGCCAGCAGCTTGGTAACAGCTAACTATGGCTACACCTTC
TRBV5-1	once	TRBJ2-3	-	CASARGPGSTDTQYF	TGCGCCAGCGCCCGCGGGCCGGGGTCGACAGATACGCAGTATTTT
TRBV5-1	-	TRBJ1-3	TRBD1	CASSSQGAVGNTIYF	TGCGCCAGCAGCTCACAGGGGGCGGTTGGAAACACCATATATTTT
TRBV30	-	TRBJ1-5	-	CAWSEPTGHSNQPQHF	TGTGCCTGGAGTGAGCCGACAGGACATAGCAATCAGCCCCAGCATTTT
TRBV9	-	TRBJ2-7	TRBD1	CASSRGGGGYEQYF	TGTGCCAGCAGCAGAGGGGGCGGAGGCTACGAGCAGTACTTC
TRBV27	few	TRBJ1-1	TRBD1	CASSSGSLQGGAFF	TGTGCCAGCAGTTCTGGGTCTCTACAGGGGGGAGCTTTCTTT
TRBV5-4	-	TRBJ2-6	-	CASSPPSSGANVLTF	TGTGCCAGCAGCCCGCCGAGCTCTGGGGCCAACGTCCTGACTTTC
TRBV6-6	-	TRBJ2-7	-	CASSSPRGVAYEQYF	TGTGCCAGCAGCTCCCCCCGCGGGGTGGCCTACGAGCAGTACTTC
TRBV5-4	-	TRBJ1-1	-	CASSLQVGVNTEAFF	TGTGCCAGCAGCCTCCAAGTCGGGGTTAACACTGAAGCTTTCTTT
TRBV12-3/TRBV12-4	-	TRBJ1-1	-	CAIQIAGNTEAFF	TGTGCCATCCAAATCGCGGGGAACACTGAAGCTTTCTTT
TRBV11-1	-	TRBJ2-1	TRBD2	CASSIKTSGGANEQFF	TGTGCCAGCAGCATTAAGACTAGCGGGGGGGCTAATGAGCAGTTCTTC
TRBV27	-	TRBJ1-1	-	CASRGRGGGFF	TGTGCCAGCCGGGGAAGGGGTGGGGGCTTCTTT
TRBV7-2	-	TRBJ1-2	-	CASSLSPGENYGYTF	TGTGCCAGCAGCTTATCGCCAGGGGAAAACTATGGCTACACCTTC
TRBV29-1	-	TRBJ1-2	-	CSAGRVNYGYTF	TGCAGCGCTGGGCGGGTGAACTATGGCTACACCTTC
TRBV28	-	TRBJ1-1	TRBD1	CASDRVGVAEAFF	TGTGCCAGTGACAGGGTTGGGGTCGCTGAAGCTTTCTTT
TRBV29-1	-	TRBJ1-3	-	CGAEGEWDTIYF	TGCGGCGCAGAGGGGGAATGGGACACCATATATTTT
TRBV5-5	-	TRBJ2-7	TRBD1	CASSQGQGVWYEQYF	TGTGCCAGCAGCCAGGGACAGGGGGTTTGGTACGAGCAGTACTTC
TRBV19	-	TRBJ1-2	TRBD1	CASSRGQGAWGYTF	TGTGCCAGTAGCCGAGGACAGGGGGCATGGGGCTACACCTTC
TRBV10-3	-	TRBJ2-1	TRBD2	CAISAGGVGINEQFF	TGTGCCATCAGCGCCGGGGGGGTCGGCATCAATGAGCAGTTCTTC
TRBV3-1/TRBV3-2	-	TRBJ2-7	-	CASSRGPQNEQYF	TGTGCCAGCAGCAGGGGTCCACAAAACGAGCAGTACTTC
TRBV2	-	TRBJ1-2	TRBD1	CASETGQGARGYTF	TGTGCCAGCGAGACGGGACAGGGGGCGCGGGGCTACACCTTC
TRBV14	-	TRBJ1-2	-	CASSQDRGYGYTF	TGTGCCAGCAGCCAAGACAGGGGCTATGGCTACACCTTC
TRBV19	-	TRBJ2-2	-	CASSWVTSGRNTGELFF	TGTGCCAGTAGTTGGGTCACTTCGGGGAGAAACACCGGGGAGCTGTTTTTT
TRBV29-1	-	TRBJ2-3	TRBD2	CSVRLAGTQYF	TGCAGCGTTCGACTAGCGGGGACGCAGTATTTT
TRBV5-1	once	TRBJ1-4	-	CASSPGRGIGEKLFF	TGCGCCAGCAGCCCGGGTAGAGGTATCGGGGAAAAACTGTTTTTT
TRBV2	-	TRBJ2-2	TRBD2	CASSGTSGASNTGELFF	TGTGCCAGCAGTGGGACTAGCGGGGCTTCGAACACCGGGGAGCTGTTTTTT
TRBV7-2	-	TRBJ2-7	TRBD1	CASSLSPGTGGTYEQYF	TGTGCCAGCAGCTTATCCCCGGGGACAGGGGGCACCTACGAGCAGTACTTC
TRBV30	-	TRBJ2-7	-	CAWSTRGSYEQYF	TGTGCCTGGAGCACTCGGGGCTCCTACGAGCAGTACTTC
TRBV12-3/TRBV12-4	-	TRBJ1-2	-	CASSPGRDYGYTF	TGTGCCAGCTCCCCAGGTCGAGACTATGGCTACACCTTC